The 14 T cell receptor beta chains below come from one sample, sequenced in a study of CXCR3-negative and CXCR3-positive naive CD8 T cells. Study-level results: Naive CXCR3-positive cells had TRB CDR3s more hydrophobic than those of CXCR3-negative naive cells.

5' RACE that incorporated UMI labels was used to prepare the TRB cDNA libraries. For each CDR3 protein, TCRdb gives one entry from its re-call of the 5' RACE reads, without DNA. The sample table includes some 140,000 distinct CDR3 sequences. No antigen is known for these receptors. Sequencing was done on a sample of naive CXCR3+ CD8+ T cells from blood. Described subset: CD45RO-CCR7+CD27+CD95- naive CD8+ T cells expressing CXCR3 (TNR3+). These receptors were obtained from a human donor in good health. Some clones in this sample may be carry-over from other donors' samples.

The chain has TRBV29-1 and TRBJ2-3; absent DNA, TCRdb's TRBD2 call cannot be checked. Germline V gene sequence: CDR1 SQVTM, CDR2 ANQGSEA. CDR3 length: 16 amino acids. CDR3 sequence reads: CSVEGTSGRWTDTQYF.

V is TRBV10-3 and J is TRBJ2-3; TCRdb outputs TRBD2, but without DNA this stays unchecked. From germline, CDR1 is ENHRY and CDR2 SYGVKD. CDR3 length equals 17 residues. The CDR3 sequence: CAISALDTAPRADTQYF.

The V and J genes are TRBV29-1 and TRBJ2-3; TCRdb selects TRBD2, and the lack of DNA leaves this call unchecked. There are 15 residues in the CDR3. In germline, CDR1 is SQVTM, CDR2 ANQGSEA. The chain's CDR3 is CSPMGLAGEADTQYF.

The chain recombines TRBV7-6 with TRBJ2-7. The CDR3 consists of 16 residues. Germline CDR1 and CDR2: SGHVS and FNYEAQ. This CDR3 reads CASSSTDGVSSYEQYF.

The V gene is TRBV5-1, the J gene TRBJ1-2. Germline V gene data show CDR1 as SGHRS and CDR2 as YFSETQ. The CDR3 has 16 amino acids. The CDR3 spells CASSFLGADITDGYTF.

CDR3: CTKNVPGQQETQYF. The rearrangement links TRBV19 to TRBJ2-5; checking the TCRdb D call of TRBD1 is not possible without DNA. Germline V lookup: CDR1 LNHDA, CDR2 SQIVND (reference sequence). CDR3 size: 14 residues.

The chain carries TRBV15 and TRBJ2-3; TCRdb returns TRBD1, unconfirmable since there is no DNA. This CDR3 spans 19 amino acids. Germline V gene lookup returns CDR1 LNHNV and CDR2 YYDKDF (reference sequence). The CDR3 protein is CATSRPISPGPEAPDTQYF. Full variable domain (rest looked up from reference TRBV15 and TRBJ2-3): DAMVIQNPRYQVTQFGKPVTLSCSQTLNHNVMYWYQQKSSQAPKLLFHYYDKDFNNEADTPDNFQSRRPNTSFCFLDIRSPGLGDTAMYLCATSRPISPGPEAPDTQYFGPGTRLTVL.

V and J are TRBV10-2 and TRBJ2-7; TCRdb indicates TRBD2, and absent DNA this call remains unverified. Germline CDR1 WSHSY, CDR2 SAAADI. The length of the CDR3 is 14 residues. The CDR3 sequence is CASSEFGGVLEQYF.

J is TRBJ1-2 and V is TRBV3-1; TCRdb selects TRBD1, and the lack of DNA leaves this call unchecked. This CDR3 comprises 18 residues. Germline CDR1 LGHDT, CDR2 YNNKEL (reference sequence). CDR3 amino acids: CASSQGQEPGSPNYGYTF. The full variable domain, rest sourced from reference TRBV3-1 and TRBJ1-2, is DTAVSQTPKYLVTQMGNDKSIKCEQNLGHDTMYWYKQDSKKFLKIMFSYNNKELIINETVPNRFSPKSPDKAHLNLHINSLELGDSAVYFCASSQGQEPGSPNYGYTFGSGTRLTVV.

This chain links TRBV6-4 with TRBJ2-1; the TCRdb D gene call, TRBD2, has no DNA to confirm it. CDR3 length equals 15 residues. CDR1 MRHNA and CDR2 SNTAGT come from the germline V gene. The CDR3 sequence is CASSPLASGANEQFF.

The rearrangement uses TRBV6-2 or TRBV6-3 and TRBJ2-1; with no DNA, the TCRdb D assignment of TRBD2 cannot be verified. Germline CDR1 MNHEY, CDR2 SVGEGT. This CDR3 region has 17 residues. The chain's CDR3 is CASSLSSSGGFYNEQFF.

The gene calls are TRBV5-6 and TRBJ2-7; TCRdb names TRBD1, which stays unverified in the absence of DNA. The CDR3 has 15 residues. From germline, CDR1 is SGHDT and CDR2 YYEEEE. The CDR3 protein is CASSSRDTSSYEQYF.

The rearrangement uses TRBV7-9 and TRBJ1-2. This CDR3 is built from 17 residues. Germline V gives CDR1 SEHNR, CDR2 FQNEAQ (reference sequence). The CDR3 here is CASSFTGFGGANYGYTF.

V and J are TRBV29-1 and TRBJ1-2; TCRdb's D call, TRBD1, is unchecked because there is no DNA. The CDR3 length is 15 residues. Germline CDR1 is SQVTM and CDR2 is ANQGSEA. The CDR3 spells CSVEVRGQVGYGYTF. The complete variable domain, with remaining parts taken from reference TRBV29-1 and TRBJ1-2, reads SAVISQKPSRDICQRGTSLTIQCQVDSQVTMMFWYRQQPGQSLTLIATANQGSEATYESGFVIDKFPISRPNLTFSTLTVSNMSPEDSSIYLCSVEVRGQVGYGYTFGSGTRLTVV.